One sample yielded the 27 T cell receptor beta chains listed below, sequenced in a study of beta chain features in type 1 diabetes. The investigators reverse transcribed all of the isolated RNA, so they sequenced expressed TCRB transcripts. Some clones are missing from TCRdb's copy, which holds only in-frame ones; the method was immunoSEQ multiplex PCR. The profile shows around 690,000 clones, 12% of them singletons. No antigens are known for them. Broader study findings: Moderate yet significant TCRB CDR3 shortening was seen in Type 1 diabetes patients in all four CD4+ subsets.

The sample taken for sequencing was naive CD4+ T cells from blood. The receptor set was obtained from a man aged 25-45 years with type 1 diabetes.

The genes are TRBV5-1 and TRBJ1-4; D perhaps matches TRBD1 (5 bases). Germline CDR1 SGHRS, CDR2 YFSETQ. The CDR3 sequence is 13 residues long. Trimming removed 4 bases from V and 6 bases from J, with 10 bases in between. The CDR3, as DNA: TGCGCCAGCAGCCAGGGTGACGATGAAAAACTGTTTTTT. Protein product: CASSQGDDEKLFF.

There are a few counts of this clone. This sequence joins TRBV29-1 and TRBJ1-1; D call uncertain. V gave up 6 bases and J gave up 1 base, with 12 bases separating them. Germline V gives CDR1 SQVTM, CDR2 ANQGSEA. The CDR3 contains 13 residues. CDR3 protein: CSVVKGSNTEAFF. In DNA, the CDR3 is TGCAGCGTCGTAAAAGGGTCGAACACTGAAGCTTTCTTT.

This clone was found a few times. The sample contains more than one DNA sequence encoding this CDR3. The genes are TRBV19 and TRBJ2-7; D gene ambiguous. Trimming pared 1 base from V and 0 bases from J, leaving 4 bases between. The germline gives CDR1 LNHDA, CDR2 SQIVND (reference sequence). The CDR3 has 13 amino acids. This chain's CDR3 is CASSIGGSYEQYF. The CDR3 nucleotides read TGTGCCAGTAGTATAGGTGGCTCCTACGAGCAGTACTTC.

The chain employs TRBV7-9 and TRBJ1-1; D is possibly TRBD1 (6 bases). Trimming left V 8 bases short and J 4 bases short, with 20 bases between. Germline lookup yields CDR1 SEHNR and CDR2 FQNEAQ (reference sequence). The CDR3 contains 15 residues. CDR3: CASSSTGAYGTEAFF. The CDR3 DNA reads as TGTGCCAGCTCGAGCACGGGGGCATATGGCACTGAAGCTTTCTTT. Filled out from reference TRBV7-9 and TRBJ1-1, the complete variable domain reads DTGVSQNPRHKITKRGQNVTFRCDPISEHNRLYWYRQTLGQGPEFLTYFQNEAQLEKSRLLSDRFSAERPKGSFSTLEIQRTEQGDSAMYLCASSSTGAYGTEAFFGQGTRLTVV.

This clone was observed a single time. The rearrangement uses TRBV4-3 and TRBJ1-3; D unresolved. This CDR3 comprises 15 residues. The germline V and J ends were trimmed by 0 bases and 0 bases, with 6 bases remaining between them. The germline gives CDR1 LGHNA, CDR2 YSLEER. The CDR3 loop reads CASSQERSSGNTIYF. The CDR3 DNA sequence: TGCGCCAGCAGCCAAGAACGTAGCTCTGGAAACACCATATATTTT.

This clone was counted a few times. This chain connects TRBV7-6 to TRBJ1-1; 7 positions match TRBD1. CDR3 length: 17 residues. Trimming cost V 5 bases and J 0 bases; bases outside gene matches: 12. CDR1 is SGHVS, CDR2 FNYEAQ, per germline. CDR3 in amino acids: CASSPKSWTGMNTEAFF. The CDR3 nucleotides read TGTGCCAGCAGCCCCAAAAGCTGGACAGGAATGAACACTGAAGCTTTCTTT.

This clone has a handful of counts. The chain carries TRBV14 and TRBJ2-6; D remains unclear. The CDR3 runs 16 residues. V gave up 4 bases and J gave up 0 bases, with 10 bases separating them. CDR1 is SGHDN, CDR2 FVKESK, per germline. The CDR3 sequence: CASSRWASSGANVLTF. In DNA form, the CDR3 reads TGTGCCAGCAGCCGTTGGGCAAGCTCTGGGGCCAACGTCCTGACTTTC.

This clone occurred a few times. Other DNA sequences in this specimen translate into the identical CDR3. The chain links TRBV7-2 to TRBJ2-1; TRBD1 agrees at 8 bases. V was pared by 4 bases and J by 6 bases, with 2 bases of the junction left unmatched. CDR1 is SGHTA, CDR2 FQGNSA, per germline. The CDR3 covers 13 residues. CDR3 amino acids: CASSSGQGNEQFF. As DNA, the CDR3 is TGTGCCAGCAGCTCAGGACAGGGCAATGAGCAGTTCTTC.

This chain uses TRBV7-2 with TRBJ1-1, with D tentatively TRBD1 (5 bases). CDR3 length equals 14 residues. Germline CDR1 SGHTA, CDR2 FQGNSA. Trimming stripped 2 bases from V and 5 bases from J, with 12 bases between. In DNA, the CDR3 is TGTGCCAGCAGCTTAAGGGGATGGGGAACTGAAGCTTTCTTT. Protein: CASSLRGWGTEAFF.

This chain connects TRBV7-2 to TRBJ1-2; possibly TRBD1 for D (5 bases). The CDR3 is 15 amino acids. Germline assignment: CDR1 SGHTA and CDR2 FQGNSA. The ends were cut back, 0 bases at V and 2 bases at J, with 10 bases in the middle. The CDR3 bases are TGTGCCAGCAGCTTAGCTGGGGGTATGAACTATGGCTACACCTTC. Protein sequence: CASSLAGGMNYGYTF. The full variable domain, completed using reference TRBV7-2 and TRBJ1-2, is GAGVSQSPSNKVTEKGKDVELRCDPISGHTALYWYRQSLGQGLEFLIYFQGNSAPDKSGLPSDRFSAERTGGSVSTLTIQRTQQEDSAVYLCASSLAGGMNYGYTFGSGTRLTVV.

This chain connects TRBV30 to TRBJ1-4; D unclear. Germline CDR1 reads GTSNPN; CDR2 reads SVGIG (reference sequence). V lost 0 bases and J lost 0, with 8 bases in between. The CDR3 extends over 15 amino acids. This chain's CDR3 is CAWSVGGSTNEKLFF. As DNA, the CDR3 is TGTGCCTGGAGTGTGGGAGGATCAACTAATGAAAAACTGTTTTTT.

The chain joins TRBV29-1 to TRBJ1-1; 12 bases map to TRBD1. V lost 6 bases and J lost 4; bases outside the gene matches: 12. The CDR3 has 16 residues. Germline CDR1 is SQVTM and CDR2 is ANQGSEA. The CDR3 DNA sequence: TGCAGCGTCGGAAGTGGGGACAGGGGGCGGATCACTGAAGCTTTCTTT. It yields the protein CSVGSGDRGRITEAFF.

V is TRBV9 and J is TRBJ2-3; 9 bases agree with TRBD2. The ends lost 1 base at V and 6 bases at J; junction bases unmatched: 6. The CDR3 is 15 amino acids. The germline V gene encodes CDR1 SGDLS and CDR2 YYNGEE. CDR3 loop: CASSVIGLAGDTQYF. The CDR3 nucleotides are TGTGCCAGCAGCGTAATAGGGCTAGCGGGGGATACGCAGTATTTT.

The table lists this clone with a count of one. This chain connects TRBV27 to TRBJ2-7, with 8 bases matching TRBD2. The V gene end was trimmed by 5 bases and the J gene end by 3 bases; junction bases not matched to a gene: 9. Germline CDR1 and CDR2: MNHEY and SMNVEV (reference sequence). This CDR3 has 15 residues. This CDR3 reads CASSPRGGKGYEQYF. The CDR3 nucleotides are TGTGCCAGCAGTCCCCGGGGGGGTAAGGGCTACGAGCAGTACTTC.

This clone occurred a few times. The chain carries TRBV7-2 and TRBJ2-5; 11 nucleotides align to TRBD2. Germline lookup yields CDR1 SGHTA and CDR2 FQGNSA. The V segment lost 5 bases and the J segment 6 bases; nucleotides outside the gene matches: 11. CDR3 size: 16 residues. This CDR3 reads CASSVSGGAIGKTQYF. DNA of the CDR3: TGTGCCAGCAGCGTTAGCGGGGGGGCGATTGGGAAGACCCAGTACTTC.

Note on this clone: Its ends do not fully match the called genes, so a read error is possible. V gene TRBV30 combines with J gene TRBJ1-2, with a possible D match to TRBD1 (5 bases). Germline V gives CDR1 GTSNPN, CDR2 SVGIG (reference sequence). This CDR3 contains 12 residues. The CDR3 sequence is CAWSRLEGQQLF. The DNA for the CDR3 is TGTGCCTGGAGCCGACTCGAGGGGCAGCAACTCTTC.

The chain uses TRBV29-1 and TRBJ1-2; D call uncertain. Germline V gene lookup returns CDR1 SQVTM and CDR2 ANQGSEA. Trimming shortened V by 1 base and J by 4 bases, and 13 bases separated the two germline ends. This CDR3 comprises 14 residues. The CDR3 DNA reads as TGCAGCGTTGAAGTGGGTCCATCCTTCTATGGCTACACCTTC. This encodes CSVEVGPSFYGYTF. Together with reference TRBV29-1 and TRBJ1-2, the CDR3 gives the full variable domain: SAVISQKPSRDICQRGTSLTIQCQVDSQVTMMFWYRQQPGQSLTLIATANQGSEATYESGFVIDKFPISRPNLTFSTLTVSNMSPEDSSIYLCSVEVGPSFYGYTFGSGTRLTVV.

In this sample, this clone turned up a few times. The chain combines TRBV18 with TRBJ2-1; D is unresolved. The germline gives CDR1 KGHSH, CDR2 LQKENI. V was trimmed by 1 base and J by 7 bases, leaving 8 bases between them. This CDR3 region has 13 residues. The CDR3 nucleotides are TGTGCCAGCTCACCACTACTCGGGAATGAGCAGTTCTTC. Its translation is CASSPLLGNEQFF.

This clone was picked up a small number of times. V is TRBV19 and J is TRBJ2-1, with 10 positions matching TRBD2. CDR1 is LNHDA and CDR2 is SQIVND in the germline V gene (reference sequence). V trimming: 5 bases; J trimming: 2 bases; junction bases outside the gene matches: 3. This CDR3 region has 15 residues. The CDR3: CASSWLAGAYNEQFF. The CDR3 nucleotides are TGTGCCAGTAGTTGGCTAGCGGGGGCCTACAATGAGCAGTTCTTC.

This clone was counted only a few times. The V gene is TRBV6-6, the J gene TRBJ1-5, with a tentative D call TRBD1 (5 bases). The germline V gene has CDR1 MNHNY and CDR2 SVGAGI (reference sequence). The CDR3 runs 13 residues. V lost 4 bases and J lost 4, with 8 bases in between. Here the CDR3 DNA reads TGTGCCAGCAGTTTGCCAGGGAATCAGCCCCAGCATTTT. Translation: CASSLPGNQPQHF.

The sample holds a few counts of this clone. The CDR3 loop reads CASSLGDAVETQYF. The CDR3 DNA is TGTGCCAGCAGCTTAGGGGACGCCGTGGAGACCCAGTACTTC. V is TRBV7-2 and J is TRBJ2-5; TRBD1 or TRBD2 may be the D gene (5 bases each). Trimming removed 1 base from V and 5 bases from J, with 11 bases in between. Germline lookup yields CDR1 SGHTA and CDR2 FQGNSA. The CDR3 sequence is 14 residues long. The whole variable domain, remainder taken from reference TRBV7-2 and TRBJ2-5, is GAGVSQSPSNKVTEKGKDVELRCDPISGHTALYWYRQSLGQGLEFLIYFQGNSAPDKSGLPSDRFSAERTGGSVSTLTIQRTQQEDSAVYLCASSLGDAVETQYFGPGTRLLVL.

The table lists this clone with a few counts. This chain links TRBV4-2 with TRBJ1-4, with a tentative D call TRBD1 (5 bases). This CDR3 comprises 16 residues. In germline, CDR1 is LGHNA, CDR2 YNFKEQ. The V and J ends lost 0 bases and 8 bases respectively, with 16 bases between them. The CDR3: CASSQDQAGQREKLFF. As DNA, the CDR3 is TGTGCCAGCAGCCAAGATCAGGCAGGGCAAAGGGAAAAACTGTTTTTT.

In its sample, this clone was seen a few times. The CDR3 loop reads CASTFAGDTQYF. CDR3 bases: TGTGCCAGCACCTTTGCCGGAGATACGCAGTATTTT. The J gene is TRBJ2-3, the V gene TRBV28; D not certain. Germline V gene lookup returns CDR1 MDHEN and CDR2 SYDVKM. Trimming left V 7 bases short and J 5 bases short, with 10 bases between. This CDR3 is 12 amino acids long.

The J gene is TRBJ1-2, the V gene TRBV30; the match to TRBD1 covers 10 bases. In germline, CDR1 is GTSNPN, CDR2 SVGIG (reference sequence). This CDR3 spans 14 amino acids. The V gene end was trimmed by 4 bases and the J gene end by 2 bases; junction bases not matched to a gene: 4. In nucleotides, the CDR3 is TGTGCCTGGAATGACAGGGGGCCCAACTATGGCTACACCTTC. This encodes CAWNDRGPNYGYTF. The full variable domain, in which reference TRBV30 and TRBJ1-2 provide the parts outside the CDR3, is SQTIHQWPATLVQPVGSPLSLECTVEGTSNPNLYWYRQAAGRGLQLLFYSVGIGQISSEVPQNLSASRPQDRQFILSSKKLLLSDSGFYLCAWNDRGPNYGYTFGSGTRLTVV.

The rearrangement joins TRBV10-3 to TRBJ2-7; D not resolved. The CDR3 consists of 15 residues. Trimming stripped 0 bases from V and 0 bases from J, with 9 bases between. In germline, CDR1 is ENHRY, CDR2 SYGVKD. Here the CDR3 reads CAISESKGYSYEQYF. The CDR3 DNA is TGTGCCATCAGTGAGTCAAAGGGCTACTCCTACGAGCAGTACTTC.

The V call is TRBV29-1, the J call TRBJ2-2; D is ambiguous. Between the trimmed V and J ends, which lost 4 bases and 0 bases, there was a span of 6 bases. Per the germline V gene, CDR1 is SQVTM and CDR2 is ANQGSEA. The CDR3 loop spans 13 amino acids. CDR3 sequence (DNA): TGCAGCGTTGCGGTTACGAACACCGGGGAGCTGTTTTTT. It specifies CSVAVTNTGELFF.

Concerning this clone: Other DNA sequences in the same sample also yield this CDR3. As DNA, the CDR3 is TGTGCCAGCAGTCAGCAACAGGGATCCGAGACCCAGTACTTC. It encodes CASSQQQGSETQYF. This chain joins TRBV6-5 and TRBJ2-5; maybe TRBD1 (6 bases). Germline V gives CDR1 MNHEY, CDR2 SVGAGI. The CDR3 is 14 amino acids. V was pared by 5 bases and J by 5 bases, with 15 bases between.